A selection of T cell receptor beta chains follows, all from one sample in a study of Graves' ophthalmopathy and Graves' hyperthyroidism. Via MiXCR, TCRdb re-called the multiplex PCR reads, giving one row per CDR3 protein. The sample records over a million distinct CDR3 sequences, approximately 35% being singletons. The material sequenced was peripheral blood or thyroid tissue (not recorded which). These TCRs come from an adult man with Graves' hyperthyroidism. The CDR3 runs from the conserved cysteine through the conserved F or W. A D gene is named only where the DNA matches it firmly. Clone size is stated in some rows and not others, as once, few, many or a class when expanded.

>TRBD1|few|TRBJ2-7|TRBV7-9
TGTGCCAGCAGCGGGGACGACAGGGGGGTTGGCGAGCAGTACTTC
CASSGDDRGVGEQYF
>TRBD1|NA|TRBJ1-1|TRBV29-1
TGCAGCGTTGAAGATCGGGGACAGGGATCTGAAGCTTTCTTT
CSVEDRGQGSEAFF
>TRBD1|NA|TRBJ2-5|TRBV2
TGTGCCAGCTCACGGACAGGGTCTGAAGAGACCCAGTACTTC
CASSRTGSEETQYF
>TRBD1|once|TRBJ2-5|TRBV29-1
TGCAGCGTTGTCGGACAGGGTTTAAGGACCCAGTACTTC
CSVVGQGLRTQYF
>TRBD1|NA|TRBJ1-5|TRBV10-3
TGTGCCATCAGTGTGACAGGGTTCAATCAGCCCCAGCATTTT
CAISVTGFNQPQHF
>TRBD1|many|TRBJ1-5|TRBV4-1
TGCGCCAGCAGCCAAGCAGACAGGGACAATCAGCCCCAGCATTTT
CASSQADRDNQPQHF
>NA|NA|TRBJ1-5|TRBV19
TGTGCCAGTAGTATAGTAGTGGCAGTTGATAGCAATCAGCCCCAGCATTTT
CASSIVVAVDSNQPQHF
>NA|once|TRBJ2-3|TRBV7-9
TGTGCCAGCAGCTTAGTAGTTACAGATACGCAGTATTTT
CASSLVVTDTQYF
>NA|few|TRBJ2-7|TRBV9
TGTGCCAGCAGCGTAGCGGGGGCTGGTGACGAGCAGTACTTC
CASSVAGAGDEQYF
>TRBD2|NA|TRBJ2-7|TRBV20-1
TGCAGTGCTAGAGATCACGGACGGGAGGCCCTCTACGAGCAGTACTTC
CSARDHGREALYEQYF
>NA|once|TRBJ1-4|TRBV9
TGTGCCAGCAGCGTAGAGGGGGGCTGGGATGAAAAACTGTTTTTT
CASSVEGGWDEKLFF
>TRBD1|few|TRBJ1-1|TRBV12-3/TRBV12-4
TGTGCCAGCAGTTTAGCGGGACAGATCCACACTGAAGCTTTCTTT
CASSLAGQIHTEAFF
>NA|once|TRBJ2-6|TRBV25-1
TGTGCCAGCAGTCACTCTCCGACGAGATCTGGGGCCAACGTCCTGACTTTC
CASSHSPTRSGANVLTF
>NA|NA|TRBJ1-5|TRBV2
TGTGCCAGCAGCGAAGGGACATTTCCTAGCAATCAGCCCCAGCATTTT
CASSEGTFPSNQPQHF